The source of this T cell receptor (beta chain) is a study of OX40 agonist ivuxolimab in advanced cancers. For the study at large: The treatment was a fully human IgG2 OX40 agonist, ivuxolimab. Two cutaneous melanoma patients and one hepatocellular carcinoma patient, three in all, had partial responses. Study-level findings and limits: CD8+ T cells were the subset that, on average, had more expanded clones than CD4+.

For this clone: Its cognate antigen is unknown.

The repertoire was sequenced with immunoSEQ multiplex PCR; TCRdb's copy has only in-frame clones and lacks some. The sample shows roughly 3,500 clones, 70% to 75% of them seen only once. The germline CDR1 and CDR2 sequences are MNHEY and SMNVEV (reference sequence). J lost 7 bases, V lost 6 bases, and 9 bases had no gene match. The CDR3 runs 14 residues. The gene calls are TRBV27 and TRBJ1-5; 7 bases agree with TRBD1. The TCR was taken from an adult with an advanced solid tumor such as melanoma, head and neck, liver or kidney cancer. The sequences come from CD4+ or CD8+ T cells sorted from blood, collected in a trial of the OX40 agonist ivuxolimab. The CDR3 region is CASSLLGQDQPQHF. For the CDR3, the DNA is TGTGCCAGCAGCCTACTAGGACAGGACCAGCCCCAGCATTTT.